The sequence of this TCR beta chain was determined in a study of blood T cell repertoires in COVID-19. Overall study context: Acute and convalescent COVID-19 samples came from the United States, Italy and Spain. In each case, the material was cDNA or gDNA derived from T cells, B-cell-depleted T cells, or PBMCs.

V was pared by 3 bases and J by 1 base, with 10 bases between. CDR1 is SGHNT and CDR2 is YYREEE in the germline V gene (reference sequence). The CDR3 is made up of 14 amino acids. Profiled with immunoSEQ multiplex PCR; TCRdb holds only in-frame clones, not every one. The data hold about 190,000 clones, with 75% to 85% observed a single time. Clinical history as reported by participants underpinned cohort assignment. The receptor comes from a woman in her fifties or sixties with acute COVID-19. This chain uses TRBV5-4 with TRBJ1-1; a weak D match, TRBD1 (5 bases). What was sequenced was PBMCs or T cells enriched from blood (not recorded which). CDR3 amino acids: CASSSGTTNTEAFF. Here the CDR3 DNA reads TGTGCCAGCAGCTCCGGGACTACGAACACTGAAGCTTTCTTT. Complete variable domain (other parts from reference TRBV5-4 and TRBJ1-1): ETGVTQSPTHLIKTRGQQVTLRCSSQSGHNTVSWYQQALGQGPQFIFQYYREEENGRGNFPPRFSGLQFPNYSSELNVNALELDDSALYLCASSSGTTNTEAFFGQGTRLTVV.